This T cell receptor (beta chain) was recorded in a study of blood T cell repertoires in COVID-19. Study background: Samples came from the United States, Italy and Spain, spanning acute and convalescent COVID-19.

Sequencing used immunoSEQ multiplex PCR; TCRdb keeps in-frame clones, though not all of them. This table has approximately 190,000 clones, roughly four fifths appearing once. This CDR3 spans 14 amino acids. This clonotype originated in a woman in her thirties or forties with acute or convalescent COVID-19. The sample comprised peripheral blood. This chain links TRBV21-1 with TRBJ1-5; TRBD1, the table's D call, lacks a check against the DNA. TRBV21-1 has pseudogene status. The CDR3 DNA is TGTGCCAGCGCTCAGGAATATAGCAATCAGCCCCAGCATTTT. Its protein is CASAQEYSNQPQHF.